Listed below are T cell receptor beta chains from one sample, sequenced in a study of PD-1 blockade in classical Hodgkin lymphoma. TCRdb keeps only in-frame clones here, not all; method: immunoSEQ multiplex PCR. The data hold roughly 70,000 clones, with about 70% observed a single time. The sequences come from peripheral blood mononuclear cells (PBMCs), collected before the second cycle of nivolumab. These receptors were obtained from a human donor with classical Hodgkin lymphoma. CDR3s include the opening cysteine and the closing phenylalanine or tryptophan. The order of the fields is clone size, V gene, J gene, D gene, CDR3 protein, CDR3 DNA. A D gene is named only where the DNA matches it firmly. Clone size is not always given. Where it is, it says once, few, many or a class for expanded clones.

>-|TRBV2|TRBJ2-7|TRBD1
CASGRTGMGEQYF
TGTGCCAGCGGGCGGACAGGGATGGGCGAGCAGTACTTC
>-|TRBV10-2|TRBJ2-1|-
CASSAPGLFGEQFF
TGCGCCAGCAGTGCCCCCGGACTGTTCGGGGAGCAGTTCTTC
>-|TRBV30|TRBJ2-7|-
CAWSVGLGVGEQYF
TGTGCCTGGAGTGTAGGGCTAGGGGTCGGCGAGCAGTACTTC
>-|TRBV10-1|TRBJ2-2|-
CASSELGNTGELFF
TGCGCCAGCAGTGAGTTGGGGAACACCGGGGAGCTGTTTTTT
>-|TRBV5-4|TRBJ2-1|-
CASSPESYNEQFF
TGTGCCAGCAGCCCGGAGAGTTACAATGAGCAGTTCTTC
>-|TRBV25-1|TRBJ2-1|TRBD2
CASSGSRTSFTYNEQFF
TGTGCCAGCAGTGGATCCAGGACTAGCTTCACCTACAATGAGCAGTTCTTC
>once|TRBV27|TRBJ2-3|-
CASSLAGFGLTDTQYF
TGTGCCAGCAGTTTAGCGGGGTTCGGCCTCACAGATACGCAGTATTTT
>once|TRBV6-1|TRBJ1-1|-
CASSETGLTEAFF
TGTGCCAGCAGTGAGACAGGTCTCACTGAAGCTTTCTTT
>-|TRBV10-2|TRBJ1-1|-
CASSGGRRFDTEAFF
TGCGCCAGCAGTGGAGGTCGGAGGTTTGACACTGAAGCTTTCTTT
>-|TRBV29-1|TRBJ2-3|TRBD1
CSVVEGDRGTDTQYF
TGCAGCGTTGTCGAGGGCGACAGGGGAACAGATACGCAGTATTTT
>-|TRBV11-1|TRBJ2-7|TRBD1
CASSAGTGFYEQYF
TGTGCCAGCAGCGCCGGGACAGGGTTTTACGAGCAGTACTTC
>-|TRBV2|TRBJ1-1|-
CASSLDPTPNTEAFF
TGTGCCAGCAGTTTGGACCCTACCCCGAACACTGAAGCTTTCTTT
>-|TRBV7-9|TRBJ1-2|-
CASSREANYGYTF
TGTGCCAGCAGCCGGGAAGCTAACTATGGCTACACCTTC
>-|TRBV5-6|TRBJ1-1|-
CASSLEAPGAAFF
TGTGCCAGCAGCTTGGAGGCCCCGGGTGCGGCTTTCTTT
>-|TRBV5-1|TRBJ1-5|-
CASSLGGNSNQPQHF
TGCGCCAGCAGCTTGGGAGGGAATAGCAATCAGCCCCAGCATTTT
>once|TRBV19|TRBJ2-7|TRBD1
CASSIGRGPYEQYF
TGTGCCAGTAGTATAGGCAGGGGGCCCTACGAGCAGTACTTC
>-|TRBV27|TRBJ2-7|TRBD2
CASSLRTPLAGEYEQYF
TGTGCCAGCAGTTTAAGAACCCCACTAGCGGGAGAGTACGAGCAGTACTTC
>-|TRBV6-1|TRBJ2-5|-
CASSAIQGIETQYF
TGTGCCAGCAGTGCGATACAGGGTATTGAGACCCAGTACTTC
>-|TRBV7-2|TRBJ1-2|TRBD1
CASSSWGQGGGYTF
TGTGCCAGCAGCTCGTGGGGACAGGGCGGCGGCTACACCTTC
>-|TRBV21-1|TRBJ1-2|-
CASSNEDTF
TGTGCCAGCAGCAATGAGGACACCTTC
>-|TRBV2|TRBJ2-2|TRBD1
CASIKDRSNTGELFF
TGTGCCAGCATCAAGGACAGGTCGAACACCGGGGAGCTGTTTTTT
>-|TRBV7-9|TRBJ1-6|-
CASSQDRGAKLGFPALHF
TGTGCCAGCAGCCAAGATCGGGGGGCCAAATTGGGATTTCCGGCCCTCCACTTT
>-|TRBV29-1|TRBJ2-1|-
CSVGTGINEQFF
TGCAGCGTTGGCACAGGGATCAATGAGCAGTTCTTC
>-|TRBV6-5|TRBJ2-3|-
CASSLDTQYF
TGTGCCAGCAGTTTAGATACGCAGTATTTT
>-|TRBV4-1|TRBJ1-3|TRBD1
CASSQDLDRVDGNTIYF
TGCGCCAGCAGCCAAGATCTCGACAGGGTGGATGGAAACACCATATATTTT
>-|TRBV19|TRBJ2-3|-
CATTRSVITDTQYF
TGTGCCACCACTAGAAGCGTCATCACAGATACGCAGTATTTT
>-|TRBV5-1|TRBJ2-7|TRBD1
CASSLEGTGGYEQYF
TGCGCCAGCAGCTTGGAGGGGACAGGGGGCTACGAGCAGTACTTC
>-|TRBV18|TRBJ2-7|-
CASSPTGNEQYF
TGTGCCAGCTCACCAACGGGAAACGAGCAGTACTTC
>-|TRBV25-1|TRBJ1-2|TRBD1
CASSEVRDSGYGYTF
TGTGCCAGCAGTGAAGTCCGGGACAGTGGATATGGCTACACCTTC
>-|TRBV25-1|TRBJ1-2|-
CASSEFNGYTF
TGTGCCAGCAGTGAATTTAATGGCTACACCTTC
>-|TRBV7-2|TRBJ1-1|TRBD1
CASSRQLQGPGGAFF
TGTGCCAGCAGCCGGCAGTTACAGGGGCCGGGTGGGGCTTTCTTT
>-|TRBV10-1|TRBJ2-1|-
CASSEWGRNNEQFF
TGCGCCAGCAGTGAATGGGGGCGTAACAATGAGCAGTTCTTC
>-|TRBV6-5|TRBJ1-4|TRBD1
CASSLMGQGSEKLFF
TGTGCCAGCAGTCTCATGGGACAGGGTAGCGAAAAACTGTTTTTT
>-|TRBV15|TRBJ2-3|-
CATSRLEGTGRDTQYF
TGTGCCACCTCGAGACTAGAGGGGACCGGAAGAGATACGCAGTATTTT
>few|TRBV5-1|TRBJ1-2|-
CASRLSAANYGYTF
TGCGCCAGCAGGCTATCGGCGGCTAACTATGGCTACACCTTC
>few|TRBV7-9|TRBJ2-1|-
CASDHRVNEQFF
TGTGCCAGCGACCACAGGGTTAATGAGCAGTTCTTC
>-|TRBV11-3|TRBJ2-5|TRBD1
CASSLGQGGETQYF
TGTGCCAGCAGCTTAGGACAGGGGGGCGAGACCCAGTACTTC
>-|TRBV5-6|TRBJ2-7|TRBD1
CASSRTQGAYEQYF
TGTGCCAGCAGCCGTACTCAGGGGGCCTACGAGCAGTACTTC
>-|TRBV5-1|TRBJ2-1|-
CASSPGLGEQFF
TGCGCCAGCAGCCCGGGACTGGGGGAGCAGTTCTTC
>once|TRBV27|TRBJ1-4|-
CASAREPREKLFF
TGTGCCAGCGCCCGAGAGCCAAGGGAAAAACTGTTTTTT
>-|TRBV6-1|TRBJ2-7|TRBD2
CASSYSGSSYEQYF
TGTGCCAGCAGTTATAGCGGGAGTTCCTACGAGCAGTACTTC
>-|TRBV27|TRBJ1-6|TRBD1
CASSFYRGGNNSPLHF
TGTGCCAGCAGTTTCTACAGGGGTGGGAATAATTCACCCCTCCACTTT
>-|TRBV7-3|TRBJ2-3|TRBD2
CASSLGTSGPGATDTQYF
TGTGCCAGCAGCTTAGGTACTAGCGGCCCGGGTGCGACAGATACGCAGTATTTT
>-|TRBV28|TRBJ2-7|-
CASSLAVEQYF
TGTGCCAGCAGTTTAGCGGTCGAGCAGTACTTC
>-|TRBV6-6|TRBJ1-2|TRBD1
CATRPQGETGYTF
TGTGCCACCCGGCCGCAGGGGGAGACGGGCTACACCTTC
>-|TRBV5-5|TRBJ1-3|-
CASSRQEGGSGNTIYF
TGTGCCAGCAGCCGGCAGGAGGGCGGCTCTGGAAACACCATATATTTT
>-|TRBV19|TRBJ1-1|TRBD1
CASRQGLTEAFF
TGTGCCAGTAGACAGGGGCTCACTGAAGCTTTCTTT
>-|TRBV6-1|TRBJ2-3|-
CASRRLEGPGDTQYF
TGTGCCAGCAGGAGGTTAGAGGGGCCTGGAGATACGCAGTATTTT
>-|TRBV19|TRBJ2-3|-
CASSTEITDTQYF
TGTGCCAGTAGTACTGAGATCACAGATACGCAGTATTTT
>-|TRBV28|TRBJ2-5|-
CASSLNSGGYDQETQYF
TGTGCCAGCAGTTTGAATTCCGGGGGCTATGACCAAGAGACCCAGTACTTC
>-|TRBV5-1|TRBJ2-1|-
CASSRSGSSYNEQFF
TGCGCCAGCAGCCGTAGCGGAAGCTCCTACAATGAGCAGTTCTTC
>few|TRBV28|TRBJ1-2|TRBD1
CASSSERTGPYGYTF
TGTGCCAGCAGTTCTGAGAGGACAGGTCCTTATGGCTACACCTTC
>once|TRBV6-5|TRBJ1-1|-
CASSHQQGMNTEAFF
TGTGCCAGCAGTCATCAACAGGGAATGAACACTGAAGCTTTCTTT
>-|TRBV7-3|TRBJ1-1|TRBD1
CASSPRGDTEAFF
TGTGCCAGCAGCCCCAGGGGGGACACTGAAGCTTTCTTT